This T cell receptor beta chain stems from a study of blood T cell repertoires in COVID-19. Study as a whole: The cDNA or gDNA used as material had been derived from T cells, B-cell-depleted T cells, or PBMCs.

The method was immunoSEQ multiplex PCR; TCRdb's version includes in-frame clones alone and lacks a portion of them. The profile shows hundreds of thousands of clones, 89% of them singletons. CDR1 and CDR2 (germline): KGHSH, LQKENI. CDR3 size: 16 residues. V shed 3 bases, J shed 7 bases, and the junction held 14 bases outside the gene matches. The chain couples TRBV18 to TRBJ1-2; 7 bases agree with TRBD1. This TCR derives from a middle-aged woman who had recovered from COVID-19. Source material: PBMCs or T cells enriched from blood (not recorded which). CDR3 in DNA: TGTGCCAGCTCACCTCAGCCGGGACAGCTCCATGGTGGCTACACCTTC. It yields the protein CASSPQPGQLHGGYTF.